Listed below are T cell receptor beta chains from one sample, sequenced in a study of radiation and T cells in renal cell carcinoma. Libraries were prepared by immunoSEQ multiplex PCR; TCRdb keeps only in-frame clonotypes and omits some of them. Here the sample spans around 170,000 clones, 88% being singletons. The sample consisted of blood, taken from a patient whose treatment included radiotherapy and nephrectomy. These receptors were collected from a woman aged 45-65 years with renal cell carcinoma. Both conserved end residues are part of each CDR3. The order of the fields is D gene, J gene, V gene, clone size, CDR3 DNA, CDR3 protein. The D gene is left open where the match is weak. Clone size appears in some rows only: once, few, many, or a class for an expanded clone.

d_gene: .; j_gene: TRBJ1-2; v_gene: TRBV19; abundance: .; CDR3nt: TGTGCCAGTAGTCCGCCGGTTCCACCCCATGGCTACACCTTC; CDR3aa: CASSPPVPPHGYTF
d_gene: TRBD2; j_gene: TRBJ2-2; v_gene: TRBV18; abundance: once; CDR3nt: TGTGCCAGCTCACCATCGAGCGGGGGGAACACCGGGGAGCTGTTTTTT; CDR3aa: CASSPSSGGNTGELFF
d_gene: .; j_gene: TRBJ2-7; v_gene: TRBV6-5; abundance: .; CDR3nt: TGTGCCAGCAGTGGGGGGACAGCGGCCAACGAGCAGTACTTC; CDR3aa: CASSGGTAANEQYF
d_gene: .; j_gene: TRBJ2-5; v_gene: TRBV7-2; abundance: .; CDR3nt: TGTGCCAGCAGCTTTGTACGGGGGTACCAAGAGACCCAGTACTTC; CDR3aa: CASSFVRGYQETQYF
d_gene: .; j_gene: TRBJ2-7; v_gene: TRBV5-1; abundance: .; CDR3nt: TGCGCCAGCAGCTCCCCTCCCGGGGGGCTCGAGCAGTACTTC; CDR3aa: CASSSPPGGLEQYF
d_gene: TRBD1; j_gene: TRBJ2-3; v_gene: TRBV9; abundance: .; CDR3nt: TGTGCCAGCAGCCTGGACAGGGTTGGAGCAGATACGCAGTATTTT; CDR3aa: CASSLDRVGADTQYF
d_gene: .; j_gene: TRBJ1-5; v_gene: TRBV6-5; abundance: few; CDR3nt: TGTGCCAGCAGTTACTCTAATAGCAATCAGCCCCAGCATTTT; CDR3aa: CASSYSNSNQPQHF
d_gene: TRBD1; j_gene: TRBJ2-1; v_gene: TRBV5-4; abundance: .; CDR3nt: TGTGCCAGCAAGGTGGCGGCAGGGGGCTTGGTAGAGCAGTTCTTC; CDR3aa: CASKVAAGGLVEQFF
d_gene: .; j_gene: TRBJ2-3; v_gene: TRBV19; abundance: once; CDR3nt: TGTGCCAGTAGTATTCAACCGGGGCTAACAGATACGCAGTATTTT; CDR3aa: CASSIQPGLTDTQYF
d_gene: .; j_gene: TRBJ1-6; v_gene: TRBV30; abundance: .; CDR3nt: TGTGCCTGGAGCGCCGACCTCGGTGATTCACCCCTCCACTTT; CDR3aa: CAWSADLGDSPLHF
d_gene: .; j_gene: TRBJ2-7; v_gene: TRBV7-8; abundance: .; CDR3nt: TGTGCCAGCTCTTTGGCCATGCCCTACGAGCAGTACTTC; CDR3aa: CASSLAMPYEQYF
d_gene: .; j_gene: TRBJ2-1; v_gene: TRBV18; abundance: few; CDR3nt: TGTGCCAGCACCAACACTCACTACAATGAGCAGTTCTTC; CDR3aa: CASTNTHYNEQFF
d_gene: TRBD1; j_gene: TRBJ1-5; v_gene: TRBV6-1; abundance: .; CDR3nt: TGTGCCAGCAGTGAAAGGGGGACAGGCGAATATAGCAATCAGCCCCAGCATTTT; CDR3aa: CASSERGTGEYSNQPQHF
d_gene: TRBD2; j_gene: TRBJ2-5; v_gene: TRBV30; abundance: .; CDR3nt: TGTGCCTGGAGTGTCGAGCGGGGCGTAGAGACCCAGTACTTC; CDR3aa: CAWSVERGVETQYF
d_gene: TRBD1; j_gene: TRBJ1-5; v_gene: TRBV6-1; abundance: .; CDR3nt: TGTGCCAGCAGTGTCATCGGGACAGGGAATCAGCCCCAGCATTTT; CDR3aa: CASSVIGTGNQPQHF
d_gene: .; j_gene: TRBJ1-1; v_gene: TRBV7-3; abundance: .; CDR3nt: TGTGCCAGCAGCATAAGTTGGGGGAACACTGAAGCTTTCTTT; CDR3aa: CASSISWGNTEAFF
d_gene: .; j_gene: TRBJ1-2; v_gene: TRBV5-1; abundance: .; CDR3nt: TGCGCCAGCAGCTTAGGAAGGGACCCTAACTATGGCTACACCTTC; CDR3aa: CASSLGRDPNYGYTF
d_gene: .; j_gene: TRBJ2-3; v_gene: TRBV7-8; abundance: .; CDR3nt: TGTGCCAGCGGGGGGGCGGGAGATACGCAGTATTTT; CDR3aa: CASGGAGDTQYF
d_gene: TRBD2; j_gene: TRBJ2-5; v_gene: TRBV4-2; abundance: .; CDR3nt: TGTGCCAGCAGCCAAGATCACGGCAGCGGGGGGGCCCTGGAGACCCAGTACTTC; CDR3aa: CASSQDHGSGGALETQYF
d_gene: TRBD1; j_gene: TRBJ2-7; v_gene: TRBV5-1; abundance: .; CDR3nt: TGCGCCAGCAGCTCACAGGGGGTCCCCTACGAGCAGTACTTC; CDR3aa: CASSSQGVPYEQYF
d_gene: .; j_gene: TRBJ2-1; v_gene: TRBV19; abundance: .; CDR3nt: TGTGCCAGTAGTCGGTCAGGGCACAATGAGCAGTTCTTC; CDR3aa: CASSRSGHNEQFF
d_gene: .; j_gene: TRBJ2-7; v_gene: TRBV5-1; abundance: .; CDR3nt: TGCGCCAGCAGCCAAGGAAGCTCCTACGAGCAGTACTTC; CDR3aa: CASSQGSSYEQYF
d_gene: .; j_gene: TRBJ1-5; v_gene: TRBV5-1; abundance: .; CDR3nt: TGCGCCAGCAGCTTGGAGGGGATCAATCAGCCCCAGCATTTT; CDR3aa: CASSLEGINQPQHF
d_gene: .; j_gene: TRBJ1-6; v_gene: TRBV11-2; abundance: .; CDR3nt: TGTGCCAGCAGCTCCGCGGGGGATTCACCCCTCCACTTT; CDR3aa: CASSSAGDSPLHF
d_gene: .; j_gene: TRBJ1-6; v_gene: TRBV14; abundance: .; CDR3nt: TGTGCCAGCAGCCGACAGGAGAGCTCCTATAATTCACCCCTCCACTTT; CDR3aa: CASSRQESSYNSPLHF
d_gene: .; j_gene: TRBJ1-2; v_gene: TRBV11-2; abundance: .; CDR3nt: TGTGCCAGCAGCCCGAGCCCCAGAAGCTACACCTTC; CDR3aa: CASSPSPRSYTF
d_gene: .; j_gene: TRBJ1-3; v_gene: TRBV5-4; abundance: .; CDR3nt: TGTGCCAGCAGCTCCGTTGATCTGGTCAGCACCATATATTTT; CDR3aa: CASSSVDLVSTIYF
d_gene: .; j_gene: TRBJ1-2; v_gene: TRBV27; abundance: .; CDR3nt: TGTGCCAGCAGTTTATATTCCGCTGGTCTCTATGGCTACACCTTC; CDR3aa: CASSLYSAGLYGYTF
d_gene: .; j_gene: TRBJ1-2; v_gene: TRBV15; abundance: .; CDR3nt: TGTGCCACCAGCAGAGACCCAAGGACAGCTCTGGGCTATGGCTACACCTTC; CDR3aa: CATSRDPRTALGYGYTF
d_gene: TRBD1; j_gene: TRBJ2-7; v_gene: TRBV6-5; abundance: .; CDR3nt: TGTGCCAGCAGGGAAGGACAGGGGTTCTACGAGCAGTACTTC; CDR3aa: CASREGQGFYEQYF
d_gene: .; j_gene: TRBJ1-2; v_gene: TRBV27; abundance: .; CDR3nt: TGTGCCAGCAGTCCCTGGGCCGTCTCACCCTTTAACTATGGCTACACCTTC; CDR3aa: CASSPWAVSPFNYGYTF
d_gene: TRBD1; j_gene: TRBJ2-1; v_gene: TRBV7-2; abundance: once; CDR3nt: TGTGCCAGCAGCACTCGACAGGGGGCCTACAATGAGCAGTTCTTC; CDR3aa: CASSTRQGAYNEQFF
d_gene: TRBD1; j_gene: TRBJ1-2; v_gene: TRBV6-5; abundance: .; CDR3nt: TGTGCCAGCAGGACTATCGGACAGGGAAGGGACACCTTC; CDR3aa: CASRTIGQGRDTF
d_gene: TRBD1; j_gene: TRBJ1-2; v_gene: TRBV5-8; abundance: few; CDR3nt: TGTGCCAGCAGGCGGGACAGGGGGTACGGCTACACCTTC; CDR3aa: CASRRDRGYGYTF
d_gene: .; j_gene: TRBJ1-3; v_gene: TRBV10-3; abundance: .; CDR3nt: TGTGCCATCTCCCAGGACAGTGGAGAGTATGGCATATATTTT; CDR3aa: CAISQDSGEYGIYF
d_gene: .; j_gene: TRBJ1-5; v_gene: TRBV19; abundance: .; CDR3nt: TGTGCCAGTAGTATCGTCAGGGGCGCAGGTCAGCCCCAGCATTTT; CDR3aa: CASSIVRGAGQPQHF
d_gene: .; j_gene: TRBJ2-3; v_gene: TRBV5-6; abundance: .; CDR3nt: TGTGCCAGCAGCTTTATCGACAGATCTAGCACAGATACGCAGTATTTT; CDR3aa: CASSFIDRSSTDTQYF
d_gene: TRBD1; j_gene: TRBJ1-3; v_gene: TRBV6-5; abundance: .; CDR3nt: TGTGCCAGCAGTTACGGACAGGCCTCTGGAAACACCATATATTTT; CDR3aa: CASSYGQASGNTIYF
d_gene: .; j_gene: TRBJ2-3; v_gene: TRBV6-1; abundance: .; CDR3nt: TGTGCCAGCAGTGCCCCTGGTCGGGGCGATACGCAGTATTTT; CDR3aa: CASSAPGRGDTQYF
d_gene: TRBD2; j_gene: TRBJ2-7; v_gene: TRBV6-5; abundance: .; CDR3nt: TGTGCCAGCAGGTCCCGGGGGGTTCTGTACGAGCAGTACTTC; CDR3aa: CASRSRGVLYEQYF
d_gene: .; j_gene: TRBJ1-2; v_gene: TRBV7-9; abundance: .; CDR3nt: TGTGCCAGCAGCCCAGTCCTAGCTAACTATGGCTACACCTTC; CDR3aa: CASSPVLANYGYTF
d_gene: .; j_gene: TRBJ2-5; v_gene: TRBV19; abundance: .; CDR3nt: TGTGCCAGTAGTGCTTCCCTTCGGGAGACCCAGTACTTC; CDR3aa: CASSASLRETQYF
d_gene: TRBD1; j_gene: TRBJ1-6; v_gene: TRBV11-2; abundance: few; CDR3nt: TGTGCCAGCAGCTTTGGGACAGGGGGGACACCCCTCCACTTT; CDR3aa: CASSFGTGGTPLHF
d_gene: .; j_gene: TRBJ1-2; v_gene: TRBV4-1; abundance: .; CDR3nt: TGCGCCAGCAGCCAGCCTGTTAGAGGGAACTATGGCTACACCTTC; CDR3aa: CASSQPVRGNYGYTF
d_gene: TRBD1; j_gene: TRBJ1-2; v_gene: TRBV7-2; abundance: .; CDR3nt: TGTGCCAGCAGCTCCCGTCCCGGGACAGGGAATGGCTACACCTTC; CDR3aa: CASSSRPGTGNGYTF
d_gene: .; j_gene: TRBJ1-4; v_gene: TRBV6-5; abundance: .; CDR3nt: TGTGCCAGCAGTTACTCGGGGACGGTAAATGAAAAACTGTTTTTT; CDR3aa: CASSYSGTVNEKLFF
d_gene: TRBD2; j_gene: TRBJ2-3; v_gene: TRBV5-6; abundance: .; CDR3nt: TGTGCCAGCAGCCTTACTAGCGGGGGAGGGTCAGTTCCGCAGTATTTT; CDR3aa: CASSLTSGGGSVPQYF
d_gene: .; j_gene: TRBJ2-7; v_gene: TRBV10-3; abundance: .; CDR3nt: TGTGCCATCAGTGAGTCAAGAAACGAGCAGTACTTC; CDR3aa: CAISESRNEQYF
d_gene: TRBD1; j_gene: TRBJ1-3; v_gene: TRBV11-3; abundance: .; CDR3nt: TGTGCCAGCAGCCCGGGACAGGCCGGAAACACCATATATTTT; CDR3aa: CASSPGQAGNTIYF
d_gene: TRBD2; j_gene: TRBJ2-3; v_gene: TRBV4-2; abundance: .; CDR3nt: TGTGCCAGCAGCCAAGAAGTCGGGGGGGCTAGCACAGATACGCAGTATTTT; CDR3aa: CASSQEVGGASTDTQYF
d_gene: TRBD1; j_gene: TRBJ2-4; v_gene: TRBV12-5; abundance: .; CDR3nt: TGTGCTAGTGGTTTGGTCCGGGACAGGGGGGAAAACATTCAGTACTTC; CDR3aa: CASGLVRDRGENIQYF
d_gene: TRBD2; j_gene: TRBJ2-5; v_gene: TRBV29-1; abundance: .; CDR3nt: TGCACGATAGCGGGGGGGCTTGGAATCGAGACCCAGTACTTC; CDR3aa: CTIAGGLGIETQYF
d_gene: TRBD1; j_gene: TRBJ1-2; v_gene: TRBV2; abundance: .; CDR3nt: TGTGCCAGCAGTGAAGCGCTCGGGACAGTCTATGGCTACACCTTC; CDR3aa: CASSEALGTVYGYTF
d_gene: .; j_gene: TRBJ2-7; v_gene: TRBV19; abundance: .; CDR3nt: TGTGCCAGTAGTAATCAAGTGATGGGTGAGCAGTACTTC; CDR3aa: CASSNQVMGEQYF
d_gene: .; j_gene: TRBJ2-7; v_gene: TRBV6-1; abundance: .; CDR3nt: TGTGCCAGCAGTGAATTAGGTAGAGTTATCGAGCAGTACTTC; CDR3aa: CASSELGRVIEQYF